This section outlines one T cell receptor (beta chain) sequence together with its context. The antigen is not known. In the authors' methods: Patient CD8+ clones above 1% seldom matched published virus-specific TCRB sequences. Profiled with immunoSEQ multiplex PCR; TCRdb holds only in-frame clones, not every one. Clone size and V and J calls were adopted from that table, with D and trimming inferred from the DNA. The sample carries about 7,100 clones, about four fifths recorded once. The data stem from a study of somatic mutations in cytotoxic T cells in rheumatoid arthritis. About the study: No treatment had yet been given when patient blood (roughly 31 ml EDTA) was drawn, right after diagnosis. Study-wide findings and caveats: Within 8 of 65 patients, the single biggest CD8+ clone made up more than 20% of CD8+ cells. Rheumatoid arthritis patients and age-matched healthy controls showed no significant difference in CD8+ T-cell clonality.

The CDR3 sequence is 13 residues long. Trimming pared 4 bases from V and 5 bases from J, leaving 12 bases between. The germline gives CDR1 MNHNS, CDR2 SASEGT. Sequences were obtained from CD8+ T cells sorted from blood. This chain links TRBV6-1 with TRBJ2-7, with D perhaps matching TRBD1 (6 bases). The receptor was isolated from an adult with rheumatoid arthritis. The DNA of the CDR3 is TGTGCCAGCAGTGTCCAGGGGTACGACGAGCAGTACGTC. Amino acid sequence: CASSVQGYDEQYV.